This T cell receptor (beta chain) was captured in a study of T-cell memory formation after mild COVID-19. TCRdb re-derived calls from the 5' RACE reads in MiXCR, one entry per CDR3 protein. The sample records over 55,000 distinct CDR3 sequences, approximately 12% being singletons. The V gene end was trimmed by 4 bases and the J gene end by 10 bases; junction bases not matched to a gene: 13. The V gene's germline CDR1 is MGHRA and CDR2 YSYEKL. The CDR3 sequence is 17 residues long. This clonotype was counted at least ten times. Sequenced sample: PBMCs or a T cell subset sorted from them (not recorded which). The chain uses TRBV4-1 and TRBJ1-6, with 10 positions matching TRBD1. The clonotype was recovered from a man between 18 and 29 years old who had mild COVID-19 (a few samples of this study predate the infection). Cell type and time point are not known. The CDR3 nucleotides are TGCGCCAGCAGCCCAGCCCCGGGACAGGGGTATCCGTCACCCCTCCACTTT. Its translation: CASSPAPGQGYPSPLHF.